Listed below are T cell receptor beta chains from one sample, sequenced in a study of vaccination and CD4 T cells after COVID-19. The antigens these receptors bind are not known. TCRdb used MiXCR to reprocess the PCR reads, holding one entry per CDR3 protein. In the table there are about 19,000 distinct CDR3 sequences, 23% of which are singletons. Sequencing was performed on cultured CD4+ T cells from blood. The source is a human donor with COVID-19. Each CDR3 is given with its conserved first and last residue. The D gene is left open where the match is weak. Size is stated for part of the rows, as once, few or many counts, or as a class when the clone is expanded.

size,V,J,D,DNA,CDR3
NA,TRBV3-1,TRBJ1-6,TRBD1,TGTGCCAGCAGCTTCGGACAGGGAAATTCACCCCTCCACTTT,CASSFGQGNSPLHF
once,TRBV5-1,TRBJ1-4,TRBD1,TGCGCCAGCAGCCCACAGGGGATGGGGGAAAAACTGTTTTTT,CASSPQGMGEKLFF
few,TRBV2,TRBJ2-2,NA,TGTGCCAGCATGGTGACAGCTTCTACCGGGGAGCTGTTTTTT,CASMVTASTGELFF
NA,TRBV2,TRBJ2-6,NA,TGTGCCAGCAGTGAGGAGAATCGAAGCTCTGGGGCCAACGTCCTGACTTTC,CASSEENRSSGANVLTF
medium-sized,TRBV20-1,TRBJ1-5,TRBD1,TGCAGTGCTTCTCCCAGCAACAGGGGTCGTCAGCCCCAGCATTTT,CSASPSNRGRQPQHF
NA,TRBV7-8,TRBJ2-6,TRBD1,TGTGCCAGCAGTGGCAGGACAGGGGGAGGGGCCAACGTCCTGACTTTC,CASSGRTGGGANVLTF
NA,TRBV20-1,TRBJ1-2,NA,TGCAGTGCTAGGGGCGGGGGCGGCTATGGCTACACCTTC,CSARGGGGYGYTF
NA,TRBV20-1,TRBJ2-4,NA,TGCAGTGCTAGGTCGACCGGCCCCCACATTCAGTACTTC,CSARSTGPHIQYF
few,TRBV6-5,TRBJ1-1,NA,TGTGCCAGCAGTTCCTCGACAGGCCTAGTGTTCTTT,CASSSSTGLVFF
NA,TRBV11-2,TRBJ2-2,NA,TGTGCCAGCAGCTTAAGCGGATACACCGGGGAGCTGTTTTTT,CASSLSGYTGELFF
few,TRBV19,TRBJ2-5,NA,TGTGCCAGTAGTAAGGACGAGGGCTTGGCGCAGACCCAGTACTTC,CASSKDEGLAQTQYF
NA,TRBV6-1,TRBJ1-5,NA,TGTGCCATCACCGGGACGGACTTTAAAGTTGGCAATCAGCCCCAGCATTTT,CAITGTDFKVGNQPQHF
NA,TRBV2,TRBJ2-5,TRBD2,TGTGCCAGCAGCAGGAATAGCGGGGGGGAAGAGACCCAGTGCTTC,CASSRNSGGEETQCF
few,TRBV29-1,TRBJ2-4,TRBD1,TGCAGCGCCGGGACAGGGGGCTCTGACATTCAGTACTTC,CSAGTGGSDIQYF
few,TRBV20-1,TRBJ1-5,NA,TGCAGTGCTAGTCAGGGTATTAGCAATCAGCCCCAGCATTTT,CSASQGISNQPQHF
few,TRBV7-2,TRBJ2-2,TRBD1,TGTGCCAGCAGCCCAGGAGCAGGGGGAGTGACCGGGGAGCTGTTTTTT,CASSPGAGGVTGELFF
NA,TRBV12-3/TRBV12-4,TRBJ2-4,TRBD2,TGTGCCAGCACTTGGACTAGCGGGGGGTCTCTAGCCAAAAACATTCAGTACTTC,CASTWTSGGSLAKNIQYF
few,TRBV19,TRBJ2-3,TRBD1,TGTGCCAGTAAAGACAGGGCCGGGACAGATACGCAGTATTTT,CASKDRAGTDTQYF
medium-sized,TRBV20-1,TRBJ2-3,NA,TGCAGTGCTACCCCTGGAAACACAGATACGCAGTATTTT,CSATPGNTDTQYF
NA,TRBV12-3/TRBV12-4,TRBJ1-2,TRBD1,TGTGCCAGCAGTCAACAGGGGGCTGGGGGCTACACCTTC,CASSQQGAGGYTF
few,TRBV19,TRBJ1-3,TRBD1,TGTGCCAGTAGTCGGACTAGACAGGGTAATACTGGAAACACCATATATTTT,CASSRTRQGNTGNTIYF
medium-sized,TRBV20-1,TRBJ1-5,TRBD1,TGCAGTCTCAAACCCGGGACAGGGCAGGGCAATCAGCCCCAGCATTTT,CSLKPGTGQGNQPQHF
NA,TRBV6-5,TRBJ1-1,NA,TGTGCCAGCAGTTACTCGCAGGGACGAGAAGCTTTCTTT,CASSYSQGREAFF
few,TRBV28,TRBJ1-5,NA,TGTGCCAGCAGCCACAATCAGCCCCAGCATTTT,CASSHNQPQHF
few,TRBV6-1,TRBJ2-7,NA,TGTGCCAGTAATGTTAGGGTGGCAGGGCTATCCTACGAGCAGTACTTC,CASNVRVAGLSYEQYF
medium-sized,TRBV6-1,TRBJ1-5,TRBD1,TGTGCCAGCAGGGGACAGGGGCAGCAGCCCCAGCATTTT,CASRGQGQQPQHF
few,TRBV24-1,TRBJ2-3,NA,TGTGCCATATCGGGGGCAGGGCAAACAGATACGCAGTATTTT,CAISGAGQTDTQYF
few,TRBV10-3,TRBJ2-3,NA,TGTGCCATCAGTGAGATCGAGAGGGTAGCAGATACGCAGTATTTT,CAISEIERVADTQYF
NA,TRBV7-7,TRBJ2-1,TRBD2,TGTGCTAGCAGCCCTGGACTAGCCTCCTACAATGAGCAGTTCTTC,CASSPGLASYNEQFF
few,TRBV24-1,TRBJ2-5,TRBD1,TGTGCCACCAGTGATCCTCGGGACAGTCAAGAGACCCAGTACTTC,CATSDPRDSQETQYF
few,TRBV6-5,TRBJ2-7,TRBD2,TGTGCCAGCAGTTACTCTAGCGGGATACACTACGAGCAGTACTTC,CASSYSSGIHYEQYF
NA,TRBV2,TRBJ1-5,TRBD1,TGTGCCAGCGGACAGGGTATCAATCAGCCCCAGCATTTT,CASGQGINQPQHF
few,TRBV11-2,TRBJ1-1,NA,TGTGCCAGCAGCTTAGCCCGCCTCAGGGTTAGCACTGAAGCTTTCTTT,CASSLARLRVSTEAFF
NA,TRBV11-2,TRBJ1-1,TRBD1,TGTGCCAGCAGCCGAGGGACAGGGAGAGGAGGAAGCACTGAAGCTTTCTTT,CASSRGTGRGGSTEAFF
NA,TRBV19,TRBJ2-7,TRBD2,TGTGCCAGTAGCACCAATCTAGCGGGGGGAGCCGAGCAGTACTTC,CASSTNLAGGAEQYF
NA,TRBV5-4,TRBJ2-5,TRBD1,TGTGCCAGCAGACCCGGACAGGGTGGAGGAGAGACCCAGTACTTC,CASRPGQGGGETQYF
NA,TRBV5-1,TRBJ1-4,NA,TGCGCCAGCAGCCCGATCGGGAGCATTAATGAAAAACTGTTTTTT,CASSPIGSINEKLFF
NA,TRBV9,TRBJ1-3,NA,TGTGCCAGCAGCAACTCTGGAAACACCATATATTTT,CASSNSGNTIYF
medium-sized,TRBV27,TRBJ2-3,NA,TGTGCCAGCAGTTTATCAGGGACCACTAGCACAGATACGCAGTATTTT,CASSLSGTTSTDTQYF
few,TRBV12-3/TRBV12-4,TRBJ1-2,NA,TGTGCCAGCAGTTTTAGTGGAAGCGGCTACACCTTC,CASSFSGSGYTF
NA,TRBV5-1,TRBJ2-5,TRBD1,TGCGCCAGCAGCGCCACAGGGGGAGGAGAAGAGACCCAGTACTTC,CASSATGGGEETQYF
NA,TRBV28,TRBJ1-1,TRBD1,TGTGCCAGCAGACCTACCTTCGGGACAGGGGCCGGCGAGGGGACTGAAGCTTTCTTT,CASRPTFGTGAGEGTEAFF
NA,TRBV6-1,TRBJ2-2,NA,TGTGCCAGCAGCGCGAAGTTCACTCCGAACACCGGGGAGCTGTTTTTT,CASSAKFTPNTGELFF
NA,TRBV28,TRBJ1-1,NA,TGTGCCAGCATCAGACAGCAACTGAACACTGAAGCTTTCTTT,CASIRQQLNTEAFF
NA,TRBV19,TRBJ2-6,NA,TGTGCCAGTAGTATGGAGTCAGGAGATCACTCTGGGGCCAACGTCCTGACTTTC,CASSMESGDHSGANVLTF
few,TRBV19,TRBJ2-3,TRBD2,TGTGCCAGTAGTACCCTAGCGGGGGGGCTTATGGATACGCAGTATTTT,CASSTLAGGLMDTQYF
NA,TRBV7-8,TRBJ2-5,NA,TGTGCCAGCAGCTTAGGGAGGGAACCTCCTCAAGAGACCCAGTACTTC,CASSLGREPPQETQYF
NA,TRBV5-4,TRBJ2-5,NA,TGTGCCAGCAGCCCTTCGGGCGGGGGCGGGGAGACCCAGTACTTC,CASSPSGGGGETQYF
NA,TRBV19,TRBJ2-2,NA,TGTGCCAGTAGTATGGGGGGGGGCCCGAACACCGGGGAGCTGTTTTTT,CASSMGGGPNTGELFF
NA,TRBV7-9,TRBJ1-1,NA,TGTGCCAGCAGCCCCCCCTTTCGCTCGGGGAACACTGAAACTTTCTTT,CASSPPFRSGNTETFF
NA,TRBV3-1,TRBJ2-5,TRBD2,TGTGCCAGCAGCCGGGGGACTAGCGGGGTTGGAGAGACCCAGTACTTC,CASSRGTSGVGETQYF
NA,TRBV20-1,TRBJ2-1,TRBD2,TGCAGTGCTGGGGGACTAGCGGGGGCCCGAAGCTCCTACAATGAGCAGTTCTTC,CSAGGLAGARSSYNEQFF
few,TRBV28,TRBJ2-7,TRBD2,TGTGCCAGCAGTTTCGGGTCTAGCGGGGACTACGAGCAGTACTTC,CASSFGSSGDYEQYF
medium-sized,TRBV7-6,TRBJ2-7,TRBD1,TGTGCCAGCAGCTCAAATCCGGGACAGGGGGCGCGCGAGCAGTACTTC,CASSSNPGQGAREQYF
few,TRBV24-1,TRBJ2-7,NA,TGTGCCACCCCTAGAGCCTACGAGCAGTACTTC,CATPRAYEQYF
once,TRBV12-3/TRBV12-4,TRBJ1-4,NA,NA,CASSTRRSGLMKNCFF
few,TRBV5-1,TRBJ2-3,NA,TGCGCCAGCAGGACAACGAGCGTGGATACGCAGTATTTT,CASRTTSVDTQYF
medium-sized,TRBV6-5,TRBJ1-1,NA,TGTGCCAGCAGTTGGGACGCAGACACTGAAGCTTTCTTT,CASSWDADTEAFF
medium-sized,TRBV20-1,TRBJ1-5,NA,TGCAGTGCTAGAACCGACGCGAGGGAGCCCCAGCATTTT,CSARTDAREPQHF